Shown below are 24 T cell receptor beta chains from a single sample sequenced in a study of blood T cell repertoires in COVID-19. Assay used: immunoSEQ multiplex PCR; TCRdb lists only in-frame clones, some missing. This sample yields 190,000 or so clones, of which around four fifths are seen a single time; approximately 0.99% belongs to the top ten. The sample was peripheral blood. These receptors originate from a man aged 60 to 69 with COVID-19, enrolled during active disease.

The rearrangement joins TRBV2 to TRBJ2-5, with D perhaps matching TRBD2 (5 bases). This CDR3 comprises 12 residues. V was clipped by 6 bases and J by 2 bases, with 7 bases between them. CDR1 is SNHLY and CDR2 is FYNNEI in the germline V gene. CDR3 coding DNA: TGTGCCAGCAGCTCGGGACAAGAGACCCAGTACTTC. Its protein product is CASSSGQETQYF. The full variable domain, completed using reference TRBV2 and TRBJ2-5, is EPEVTQTPSHQVTQMGQEVILRCVPISNHLYFYWYRQILGQKVEFLVSFYNNEISEKSEIFDDQFSVERPDGSNFTLKIRSTKLEDSAMYFCASSSGQETQYFGPGTRLLVL.

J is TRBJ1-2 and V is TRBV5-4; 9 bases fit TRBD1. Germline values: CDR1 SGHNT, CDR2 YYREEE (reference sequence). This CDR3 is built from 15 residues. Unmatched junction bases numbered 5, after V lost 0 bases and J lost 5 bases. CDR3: CASSLAGTGKYGYTF. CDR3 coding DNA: TGTGCCAGCAGCTTGGCGGGGACAGGGAAATATGGCTACACCTTC.

CDR3: CASSLTGGPIETQYF. The CDR3 nucleotides read TGCGCCAGCAGCTTGACCGGAGGGCCCATAGAGACCCAGTACTTC. This chain uses TRBV5-1 with TRBJ2-5; D perhaps matches TRBD2 (6 bases). There are 15 residues in the CDR3. Germline V gives CDR1 SGHRS, CDR2 YFSETQ. Trimming removed 1 base from V and 4 bases from J, with 14 bases in between.

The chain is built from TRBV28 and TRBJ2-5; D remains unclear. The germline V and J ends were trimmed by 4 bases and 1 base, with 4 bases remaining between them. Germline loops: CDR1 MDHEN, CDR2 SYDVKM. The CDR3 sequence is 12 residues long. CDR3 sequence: CASSSSQETQYF. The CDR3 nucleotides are TGTGCCAGCAGTTCCTCCCAAGAGACCCAGTACTTC.

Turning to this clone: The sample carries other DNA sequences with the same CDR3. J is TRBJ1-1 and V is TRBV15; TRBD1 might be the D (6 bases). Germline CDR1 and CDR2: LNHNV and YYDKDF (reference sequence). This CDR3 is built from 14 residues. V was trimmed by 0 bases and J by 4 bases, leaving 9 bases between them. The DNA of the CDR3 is TGTGCCACCAGCAGAGACAGGGGATTCACTGAAGCTTTCTTT. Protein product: CATSRDRGFTEAFF.

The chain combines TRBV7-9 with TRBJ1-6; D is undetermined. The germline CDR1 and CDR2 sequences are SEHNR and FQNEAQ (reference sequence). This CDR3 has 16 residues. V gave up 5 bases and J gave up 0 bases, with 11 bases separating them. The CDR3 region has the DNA TGTGCCAGCAGCCAGCGGCGGAGCTCCTATAATTCACCCCTCCACTTT. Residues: CASSQRRSSYNSPLHF.

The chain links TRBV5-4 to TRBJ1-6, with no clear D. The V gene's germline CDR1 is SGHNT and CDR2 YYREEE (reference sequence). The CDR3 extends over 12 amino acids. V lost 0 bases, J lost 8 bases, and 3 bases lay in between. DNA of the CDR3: TGTGCCAGCAGCTTGGTAGATTCACCCCTCCACTTT. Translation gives CASSLVDSPLHF.

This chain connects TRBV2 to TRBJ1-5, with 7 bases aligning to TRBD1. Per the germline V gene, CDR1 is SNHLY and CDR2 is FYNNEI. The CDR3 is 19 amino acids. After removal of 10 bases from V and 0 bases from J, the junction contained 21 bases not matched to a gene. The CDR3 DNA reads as TGTGCCAACGGATTTACCGGGACAGACGACTCTTTTAGCAATCAGCCCCAGCATTTT. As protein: CANGFTGTDDSFSNQPQHF.

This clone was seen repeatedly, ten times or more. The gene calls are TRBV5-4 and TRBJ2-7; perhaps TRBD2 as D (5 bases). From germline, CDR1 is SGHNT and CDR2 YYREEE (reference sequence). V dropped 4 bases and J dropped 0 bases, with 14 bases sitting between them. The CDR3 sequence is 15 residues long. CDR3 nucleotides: TGTGCCAGCAGCACCAGGACGGGAAGCTCCTACGAGCAGTACTTC. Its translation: CASSTRTGSSYEQYF.

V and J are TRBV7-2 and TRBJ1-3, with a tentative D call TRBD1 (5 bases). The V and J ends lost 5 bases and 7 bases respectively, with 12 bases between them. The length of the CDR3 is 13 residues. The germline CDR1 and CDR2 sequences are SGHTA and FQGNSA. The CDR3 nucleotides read TGTGCCAGCAGCGCCCAGGGTTTTAACACCATATATTTT. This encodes CASSAQGFNTIYF.

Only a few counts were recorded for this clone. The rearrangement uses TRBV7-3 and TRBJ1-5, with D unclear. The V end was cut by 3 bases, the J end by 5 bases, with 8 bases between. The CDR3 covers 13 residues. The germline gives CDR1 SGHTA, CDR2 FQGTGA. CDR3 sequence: CASSFGPYQPQHF. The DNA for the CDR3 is TGTGCCAGCAGCTTCGGTCCCTATCAGCCCCAGCATTTT.

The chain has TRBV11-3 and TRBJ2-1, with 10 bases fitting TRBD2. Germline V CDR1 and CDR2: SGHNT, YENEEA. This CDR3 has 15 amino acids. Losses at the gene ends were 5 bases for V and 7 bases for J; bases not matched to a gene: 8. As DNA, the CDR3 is TGTGCCAGCAGCCGGTCTAGCGGGAGTGGTAATGAGCAGTTCTTC. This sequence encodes CASSRSSGSGNEQFF. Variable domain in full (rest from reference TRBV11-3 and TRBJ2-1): EAGVVQSPRYKIIEKKQPVAFWCNPISGHNTLYWYLQNLGQGPELLIRYENEEAVDDSQLPKDRFSAERLKGVDSTLKIQPAELGDSAVYLCASSRSSGSGNEQFFGPGTRLTVL.

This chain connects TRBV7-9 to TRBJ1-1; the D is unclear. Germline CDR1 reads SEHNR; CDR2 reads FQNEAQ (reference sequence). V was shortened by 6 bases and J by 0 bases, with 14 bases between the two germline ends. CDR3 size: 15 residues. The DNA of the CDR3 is TGTGCCAGCAGGGATGGTATGGGCATGAACACTGAAGCTTTCTTT. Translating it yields CASRDGMGMNTEAFF.

The chain's CDR3 is CASIRTGARRGNTIYF. In DNA, the CDR3 is TGTGCCAGCATACGAACAGGGGCCCGGCGTGGAAACACCATATATTTT. The V call is TRBV21-1, the J call TRBJ1-3; the table's D call TRBD1 went unverified against the DNA. TRBV21-1 represents a pseudogene. There are 16 residues in the CDR3.

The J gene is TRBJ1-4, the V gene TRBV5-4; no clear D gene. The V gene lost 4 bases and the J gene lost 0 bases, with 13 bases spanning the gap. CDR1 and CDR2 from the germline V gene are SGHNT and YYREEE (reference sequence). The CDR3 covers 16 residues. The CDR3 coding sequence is TGTGCCAGCAGCGAAAAAAGGACTGCAACTAATGAAAAACTGTTTTTT. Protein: CASSEKRTATNEKLFF. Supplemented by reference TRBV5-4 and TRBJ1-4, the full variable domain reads ETGVTQSPTHLIKTRGQQVTLRCSSQSGHNTVSWYQQALGQGPQFIFQYYREEENGRGNFPPRFSGLQFPNYSSELNVNALELDDSALYLCASSEKRTATNEKLFFGSGTQLSVL.

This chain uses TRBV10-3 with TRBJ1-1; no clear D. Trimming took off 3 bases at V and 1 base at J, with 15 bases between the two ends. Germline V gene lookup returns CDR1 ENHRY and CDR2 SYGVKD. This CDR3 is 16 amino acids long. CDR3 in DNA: TGTGCCATCAGTGACCCCGTCTCGACGGGGAACACTGAAGCTTTCTTT. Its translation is CAISDPVSTGNTEAFF.

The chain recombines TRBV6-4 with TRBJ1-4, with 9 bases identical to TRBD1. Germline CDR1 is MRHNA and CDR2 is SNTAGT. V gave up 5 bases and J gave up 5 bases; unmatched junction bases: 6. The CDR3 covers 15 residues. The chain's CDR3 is CASSPTGTGNEKLFF. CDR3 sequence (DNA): TGTGCCAGCAGTCCTACCGGGACAGGGAATGAAAAACTGTTTTTT.

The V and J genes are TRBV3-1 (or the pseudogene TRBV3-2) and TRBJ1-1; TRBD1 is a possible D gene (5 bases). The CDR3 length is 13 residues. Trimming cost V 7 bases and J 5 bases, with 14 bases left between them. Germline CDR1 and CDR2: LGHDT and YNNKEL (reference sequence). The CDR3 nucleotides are TGTGCCAGCATCGGCGGGGGGGGGACTGAAGCTTTCTTT. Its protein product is CASIGGGGTEAFF.

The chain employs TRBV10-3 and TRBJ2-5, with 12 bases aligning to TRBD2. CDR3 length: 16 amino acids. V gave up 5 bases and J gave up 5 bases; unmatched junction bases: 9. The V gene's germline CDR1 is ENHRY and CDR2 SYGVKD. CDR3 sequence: CAISRMTSGSIETQYF. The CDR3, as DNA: TGTGCCATCAGTCGAATGACTAGCGGGAGCATTGAGACCCAGTACTTC.

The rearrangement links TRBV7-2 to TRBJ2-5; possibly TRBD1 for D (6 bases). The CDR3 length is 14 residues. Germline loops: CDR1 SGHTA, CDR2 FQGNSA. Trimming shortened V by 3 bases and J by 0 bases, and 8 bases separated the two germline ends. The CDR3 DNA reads TGTGCCAGCAGCTTCAACAGGGACCAAGAGACCCAGTACTTC. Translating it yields CASSFNRDQETQYF.

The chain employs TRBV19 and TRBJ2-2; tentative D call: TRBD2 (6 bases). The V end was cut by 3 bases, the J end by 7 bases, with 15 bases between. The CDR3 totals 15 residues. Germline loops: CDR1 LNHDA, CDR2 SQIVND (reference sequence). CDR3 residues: CASSIRQGLGGELFF. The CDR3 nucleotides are TGTGCCAGTAGTATTAGGCAGGGACTGGGCGGGGAGCTGTTTTTT. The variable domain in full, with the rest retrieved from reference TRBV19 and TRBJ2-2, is DGGITQSPKYLFRKEGQNVTLSCEQNLNHDAMYWYRQDPGQGLRLIYYSQIVNDFQKGDIAEGYSVSREKKESFPLTVTSAQKNPTAFYLCASSIRQGLGGELFFGEGSRLTVL.

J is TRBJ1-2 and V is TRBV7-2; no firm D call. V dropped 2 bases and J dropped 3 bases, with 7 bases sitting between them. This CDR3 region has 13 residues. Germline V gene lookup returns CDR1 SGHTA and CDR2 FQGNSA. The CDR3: CASSLYGDYGYTF. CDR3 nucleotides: TGTGCCAGCAGCTTATACGGGGACTATGGCTACACCTTC.

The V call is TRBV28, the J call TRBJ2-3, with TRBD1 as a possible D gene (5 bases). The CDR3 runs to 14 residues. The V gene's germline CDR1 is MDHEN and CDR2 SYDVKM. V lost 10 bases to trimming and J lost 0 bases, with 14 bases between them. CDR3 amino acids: CAITDSASTDTQYF. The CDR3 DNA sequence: TGTGCCATCACAGACAGTGCAAGCACAGATACGCAGTATTTT. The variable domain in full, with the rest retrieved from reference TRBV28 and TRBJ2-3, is DVKVTQSSRYLVKRTGEKVFLECVQDMDHENMFWYRQDPGLGLRLIYFSYDVKMKEKGDIPEGYSVSREKKERFSLILESASTNQTSMYLCAITDSASTDTQYFGPGTRLTVL.

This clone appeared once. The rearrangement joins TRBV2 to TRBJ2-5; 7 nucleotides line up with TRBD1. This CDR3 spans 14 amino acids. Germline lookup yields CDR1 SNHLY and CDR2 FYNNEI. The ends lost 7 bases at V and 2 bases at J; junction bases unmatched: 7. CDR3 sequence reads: CASIIGGQQETQYF. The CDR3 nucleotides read TGTGCCAGCATTATTGGGGGACAGCAAGAGACCCAGTACTTC.